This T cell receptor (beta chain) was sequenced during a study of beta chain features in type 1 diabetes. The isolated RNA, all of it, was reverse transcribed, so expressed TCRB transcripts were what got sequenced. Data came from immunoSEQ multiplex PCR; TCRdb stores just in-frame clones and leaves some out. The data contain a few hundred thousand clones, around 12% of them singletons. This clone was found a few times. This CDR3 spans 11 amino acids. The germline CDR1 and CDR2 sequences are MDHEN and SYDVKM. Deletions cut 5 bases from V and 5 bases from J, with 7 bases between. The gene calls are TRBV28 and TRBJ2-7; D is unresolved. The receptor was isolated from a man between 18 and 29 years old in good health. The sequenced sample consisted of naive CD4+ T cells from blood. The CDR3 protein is CASSHLDEQYF. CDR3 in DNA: TGTGCCAGCAGTCACCTAGACGAGCAGTACTTC.